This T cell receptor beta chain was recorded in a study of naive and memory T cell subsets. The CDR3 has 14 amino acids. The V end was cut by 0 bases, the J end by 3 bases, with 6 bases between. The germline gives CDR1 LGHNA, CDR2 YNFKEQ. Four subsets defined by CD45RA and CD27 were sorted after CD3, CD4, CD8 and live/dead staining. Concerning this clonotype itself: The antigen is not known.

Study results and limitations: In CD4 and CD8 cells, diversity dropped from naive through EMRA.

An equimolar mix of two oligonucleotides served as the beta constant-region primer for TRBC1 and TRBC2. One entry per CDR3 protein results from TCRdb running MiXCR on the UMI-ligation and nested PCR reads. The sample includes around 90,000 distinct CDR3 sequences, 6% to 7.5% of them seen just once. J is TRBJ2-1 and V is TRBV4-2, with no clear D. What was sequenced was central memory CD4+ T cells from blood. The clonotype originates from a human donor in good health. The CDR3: CASSQDLSYNEQFF. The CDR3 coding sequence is TGTGCCAGCAGCCAAGATCTTAGCTACAATGAGCAGTTCTTC.